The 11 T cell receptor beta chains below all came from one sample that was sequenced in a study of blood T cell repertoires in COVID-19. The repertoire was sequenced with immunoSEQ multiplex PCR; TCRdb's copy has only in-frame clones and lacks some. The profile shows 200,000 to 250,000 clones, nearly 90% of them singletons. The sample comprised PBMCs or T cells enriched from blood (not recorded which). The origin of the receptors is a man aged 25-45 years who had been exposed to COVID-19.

The CDR3 DNA is TGTGCCAGTACCAACTTTCCCGGGGTCAGAGAAACCGGGGAGCTGTTTTTT. Translated, it gives CASTNFPGVRETGELFF. J is TRBJ2-2 and V is TRBV19; weak D call: TRBD2 (5 bases). Trimming pared 7 bases from V and 5 bases from J, leaving 23 bases between. The CDR3 consists of 17 residues. Germline lookup yields CDR1 LNHDA and CDR2 SQIVND (reference sequence).

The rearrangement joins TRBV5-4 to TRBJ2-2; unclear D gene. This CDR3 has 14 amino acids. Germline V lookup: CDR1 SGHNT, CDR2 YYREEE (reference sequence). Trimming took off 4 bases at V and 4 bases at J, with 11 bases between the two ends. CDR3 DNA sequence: TGTGCCAGCAGCCCGGGTTTTGGCACCGGGGAGCTGTTTTTT. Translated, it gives CASSPGFGTGELFF.

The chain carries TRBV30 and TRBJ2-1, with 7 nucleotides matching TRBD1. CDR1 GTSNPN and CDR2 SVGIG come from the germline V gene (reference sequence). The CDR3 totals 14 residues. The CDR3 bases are TGTGCGGGGAACAGGGGAGTCTCCTACAATGAGCAGTTCTTC. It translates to CAGNRGVSYNEQFF. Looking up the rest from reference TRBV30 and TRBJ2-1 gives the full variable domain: SQTIHQWPATLVQPVGSPLSLECTVEGTSNPNLYWYRQAAGRGLQLLFYSVGIGQISSEVPQNLSASRPQDRQFILSSKKLLLSDSGFYLCAGNRGVSYNEQFFGPGTRLTVL.

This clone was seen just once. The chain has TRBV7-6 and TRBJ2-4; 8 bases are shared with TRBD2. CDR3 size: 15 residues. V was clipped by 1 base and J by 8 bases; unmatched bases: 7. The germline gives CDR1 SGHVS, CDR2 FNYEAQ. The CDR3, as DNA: TGTGCCAGCAGCTTAGACGCGGGGGGCCAGGACATTCAGTACTTC. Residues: CASSLDAGGQDIQYF.

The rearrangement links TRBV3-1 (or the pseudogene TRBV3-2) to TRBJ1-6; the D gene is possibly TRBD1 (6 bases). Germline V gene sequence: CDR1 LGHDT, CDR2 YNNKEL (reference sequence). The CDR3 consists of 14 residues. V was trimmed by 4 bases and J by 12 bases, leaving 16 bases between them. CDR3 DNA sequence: TGTGCCAGCAGCCCCGGAGGACAGAGGGGACCCCTCCACTTT. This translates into CASSPGGQRGPLHF.

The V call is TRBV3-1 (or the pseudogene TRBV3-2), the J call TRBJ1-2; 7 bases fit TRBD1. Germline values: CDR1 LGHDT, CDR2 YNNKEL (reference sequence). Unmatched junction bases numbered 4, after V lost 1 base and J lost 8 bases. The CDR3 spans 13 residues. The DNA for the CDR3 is TGTGCCAGCAGCCAAGCCGACAGGGCAGGCTACACCTTC. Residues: CASSQADRAGYTF.

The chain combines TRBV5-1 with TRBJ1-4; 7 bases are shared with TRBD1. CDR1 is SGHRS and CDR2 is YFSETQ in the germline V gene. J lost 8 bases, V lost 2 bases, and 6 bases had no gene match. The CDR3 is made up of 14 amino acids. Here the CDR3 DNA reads TGCGCCAGCAGCTTACGACAGGGAAGAGAAAAACTGTTTTTT. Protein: CASSLRQGREKLFF. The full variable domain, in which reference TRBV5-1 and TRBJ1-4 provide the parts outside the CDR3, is KAGVTQTPRYLIKTRGQQVTLSCSPISGHRSVSWYQQTPGQGLQFLFEYFSETQRNKGNFPGRFSGRQFSNSRSEMNVSTLELGDSALYLCASSLRQGREKLFFGSGTQLSVL.

CDR3 sequence: CASSLSPTSGGAPGELFF. Written as DNA, the CDR3 is TGTGCCAGCAGCTTATCCCCGACTAGCGGGGGGGCCCCCGGGGAGCTGTTTTTT. The gene calls are TRBV7-3 and TRBJ2-2; 14 bases align to TRBD2. This CDR3 has 18 residues. The V and J ends lost 2 bases and 6 bases, in that order; junction bases with no gene match: 8. Germline CDR1 SGHTA, CDR2 FQGTGA.

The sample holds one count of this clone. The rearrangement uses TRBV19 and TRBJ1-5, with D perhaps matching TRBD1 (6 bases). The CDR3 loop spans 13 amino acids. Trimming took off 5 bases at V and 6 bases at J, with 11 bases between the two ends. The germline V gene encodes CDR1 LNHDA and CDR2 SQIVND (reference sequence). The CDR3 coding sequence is TGTGCCAGTAGTGAGGGGGATCGTCAGCCCCAGCATTTT. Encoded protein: CASSEGDRQPQHF.

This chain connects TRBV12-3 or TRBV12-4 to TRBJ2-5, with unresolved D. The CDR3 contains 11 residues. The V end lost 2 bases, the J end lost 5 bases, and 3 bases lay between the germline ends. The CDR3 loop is CASSLYETQYF. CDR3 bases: TGTGCCAGCAGTTTATATGAGACCCAGTACTTC.

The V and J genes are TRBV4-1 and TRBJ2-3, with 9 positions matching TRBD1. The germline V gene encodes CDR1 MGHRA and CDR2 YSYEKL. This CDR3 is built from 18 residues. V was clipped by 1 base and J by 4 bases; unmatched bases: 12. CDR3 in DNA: TGCGCCAGCAGCCAAGCAACAGGGGGACAGGGTGGTTCAGATACGCAGTATTTT. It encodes CASSQATGGQGGSDTQYF.